This T cell receptor beta chain was recorded in a study of T cell changes during pregnancy in multiple sclerosis. Only in-frame clones appear in the TCRdb table, and some are missing; sequencing was by immunoSEQ multiplex PCR. The data contain 40,000 or so clones, about 92% of them seen just once; the ten biggest clones take up 10% to 15%. The length of the CDR3 is 14 residues. Per germline, CDR1 SGHTA and CDR2 FQGNSA. Trimming removed 5 bases at V and 9 bases at J, with 19 bases between. Sequencing was performed on CD8+ T cells from peripheral blood mononuclear cells, taken in the first trimester of pregnancy. The TCR comes from a female donor with multiple sclerosis, enrolled in a pregnancy study. This sequence joins TRBV7-2 and TRBJ2-5, with a tentative D call TRBD1 (6 bases). CDR3 nucleotide sequence: TGTGCCAGCAGCCCCACGGTGGGGGCCCAGGCCCAGTACTTC. Translating gives CASSPTVGAQAQYF.